This T cell receptor (beta chain) is drawn from a study of preoperative IRX-2 immunotherapy in early breast cancer. Specified treatment: preoperative locoregional IRX-2 cytokine immunotherapy. Samples came from a phase Ib trial of preoperative locoregional IRX-2 cytokine immunotherapy. Measured with immunoSEQ multiplex PCR; TCRdb has only the in-frame clones, and not every one. Of roughly 93,000 clones in the sample, just over 85% were seen once. The CDR3 sequence is 13 residues long. The junction had 3 bases not matched to a gene; V was cut back by 7 bases and J by 0 bases. Per germline, CDR1 WSHSY and CDR2 SAAADI.

The receptor comes from a human donor with breast cancer. The chain employs TRBV10-2 and TRBJ2-7; 7 bases map to TRBD2. The source was tumor tissue, collected after IRX-2 immunotherapy. The CDR3 DNA reads as TGCGCCAGCATGGGGGGGAGCTCCTACGAGCAGTACTTC. Its protein product is CASMGGSSYEQYF.